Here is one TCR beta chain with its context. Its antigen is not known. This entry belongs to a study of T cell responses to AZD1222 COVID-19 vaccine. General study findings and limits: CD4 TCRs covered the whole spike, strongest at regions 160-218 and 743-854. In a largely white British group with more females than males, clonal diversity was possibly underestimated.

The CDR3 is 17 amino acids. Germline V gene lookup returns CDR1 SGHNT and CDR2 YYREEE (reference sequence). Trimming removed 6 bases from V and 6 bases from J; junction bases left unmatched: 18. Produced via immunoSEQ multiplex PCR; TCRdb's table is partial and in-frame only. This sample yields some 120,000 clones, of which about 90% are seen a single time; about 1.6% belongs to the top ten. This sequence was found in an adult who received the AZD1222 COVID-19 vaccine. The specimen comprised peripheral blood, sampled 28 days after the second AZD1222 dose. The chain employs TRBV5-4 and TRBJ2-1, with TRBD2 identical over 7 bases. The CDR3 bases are TGTGCCAGCACGTTTGGCGGGAGCGTTACTTATTTCAATGAGCAGTTCTTC. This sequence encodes CASTFGGSVTYFNEQFF. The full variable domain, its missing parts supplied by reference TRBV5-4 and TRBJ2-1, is ETGVTQSPTHLIKTRGQQVTLRCSSQSGHNTVSWYQQALGQGPQFIFQYYREEENGRGNFPPRFSGLQFPNYSSELNVNALELDDSALYLCASTFGGSVTYFNEQFFGPGTRLTVL.